Here is one T cell receptor (beta chain) with its context. This specimen comes from a study of blood T cell repertoires in COVID-19. Study details: The United States, Italy and Spain supplied acute and convalescent COVID-19 samples. Nucleic acid was either cDNA or gDNA, and it came from T cells, B-cell-depleted T cells, or PBMCs.

Original methodology: Nucleated cell counts were estimated from reference gene primer amplification. Repertoires were generated with immunoSEQ multiplex PCR, while TCRdb's copy carries only in-frame clones and drops some. The DNA was the basis for D and trimming; V, J and clone size are from that table. Among some 95,000 clones listed, about 86% were seen once. The CDR3 has 15 residues. Germline loops: CDR1 LGHDT, CDR2 YNNKEL (reference sequence). V lost 3 bases, J lost 6 bases, and 17 bases lay in between. The origin of this receptor is a man older than 75 with active or convalescent COVID-19. Sequences were obtained from peripheral blood. V gene TRBV3-1 (or the pseudogene TRBV3-2) combines with J gene TRBJ1-1; D ambiguous. The CDR3 bases are TGTGCCAGCAGCCATGAACTGCGGGAGAATCCTGAAGCTTTCTTT. Its protein product is CASSHELRENPEAFF.